The TCR beta chain under discussion was sequenced for a study of low-dose radiotherapy and immunotherapy resistance in tumors. The overall study: A total of 13 Gy over 26 weeks was given to Cohort 2 as 1 Gy per fraction every two weeks. Aspirin 300 mg, taken orally and daily, was given to patients for four cycles from cycle 1 day 1.

This CDR3 region has 13 residues. Germline assignment: CDR1 SEHNR and CDR2 FQNEAQ (reference sequence). V gave up 1 base and J gave up 9 bases, with 10 bases separating them. Alpha- and beta-chain coverage of first-strand cDNA came from TRAV- and TRBV-specific primers. A constant-region primer paired with the V-primer adapter amplified TCRs over approximately 18 PCR cycles. Via MiXCR, TCRdb re-called the reads, giving one row per CDR3 protein. The sample has roughly 100,000 distinct CDR3 sequences, less than 25% seen once; the top ten hold about 4%. Time point here: after trial treatment. Regarding treatment: LDRT plus nivolumab, ipilimumab, low-dose cyclophosphamide and aspirin (RACIN trial).

The TCR was taken from a male donor with prostate cancer. Sample: PBMCs, taken after low-dose radiotherapy plus immunotherapy. The rearrangement links TRBV7-9 to TRBJ1-3; D gene uncertain. The CDR3 DNA is TGTGCCAGCAGCTTAGACACCCCGGCCACCATATATTTT. This translates into CASSLDTPATIYF.